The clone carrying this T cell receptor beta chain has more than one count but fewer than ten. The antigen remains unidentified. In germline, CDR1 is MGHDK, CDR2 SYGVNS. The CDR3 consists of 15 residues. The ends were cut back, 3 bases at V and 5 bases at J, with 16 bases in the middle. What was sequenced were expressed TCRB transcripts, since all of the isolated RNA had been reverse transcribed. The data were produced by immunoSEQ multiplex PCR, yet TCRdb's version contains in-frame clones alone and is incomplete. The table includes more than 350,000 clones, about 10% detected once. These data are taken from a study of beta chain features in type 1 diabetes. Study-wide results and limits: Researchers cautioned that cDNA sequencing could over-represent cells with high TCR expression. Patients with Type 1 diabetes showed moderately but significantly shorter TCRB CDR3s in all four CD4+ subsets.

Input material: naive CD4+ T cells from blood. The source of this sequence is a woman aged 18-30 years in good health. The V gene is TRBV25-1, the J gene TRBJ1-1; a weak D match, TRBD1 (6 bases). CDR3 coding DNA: TGTGCCAGCAGTGACCCCAGGGGAACGAAAACTGAAGCTTTCTTT. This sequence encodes CASSDPRGTKTEAFF.